Presented here are 22 T cell receptor beta chains from one specimen sequenced in a study of T cells after yellow fever vaccination. In TCRdb, the 5' RACE reads were re-called with MiXCR into one record per CDR3 protein. Among under 600,000 distinct CDR3 sequences listed, roughly 13% were seen once. The sequenced sample was PBMCs, obtained on the day of the yellow fever booster vaccination. Source of these receptors: a man between 25 and 39 years old who received the YFV17D yellow fever vaccine.

This chain uses TRBV5-1 with TRBJ2-2, with a tentative D call TRBD2 (5 bases). Trimming left V 4 bases short and J 4 bases short, with 8 bases between. Germline CDR1 SGHRS, CDR2 YFSETQ. The CDR3 contains 13 residues. The CDR3 coding sequence is TGCGCCAGCAGCGGTGAGGGCACCGGGGAGCTGTTTTTT. This translates into CASSGEGTGELFF.

This clonotype was detected ten times or more. This chain uses TRBV6-2 or TRBV6-3 with TRBJ2-1; the match to TRBD2 covers 9 bases. Trimming at V came to 4 bases and at J to 6 bases, leaving 7 bases not matched to a gene. The CDR3 has 15 residues. CDR1 is MNHEY, CDR2 SVGEGT, per germline. The CDR3 nucleotides read TGTGCCAGCAGTTCCCTCGGACTAGCGACCAATGAGCAGTTCTTC. It codes for CASSSLGLATNEQFF.

CDR3 amino acids: CSARDITGTAYGYTF. CDR3 in DNA: TGCAGTGCTAGAGACATAACAGGGACAGCCTATGGCTACACCTTC. The gene calls are TRBV20-1 and TRBJ1-2; 7 bases line up with TRBD1. V lost 0 bases to trimming and J lost 4 bases; unmatched junction nucleotides: 8. Germline lookup yields CDR1 DFQATT and CDR2 SNEGSKA (reference sequence). The CDR3 is 15 residues long.

This chain uses TRBV7-2 with TRBJ2-3; possibly TRBD1 or TRBD2 for D (5 bases each). Trimming cost V 6 bases and J 1 base, with 17 bases left between them. Germline V gene sequence: CDR1 SGHTA, CDR2 FQGNSA. There are 16 residues in the CDR3. The CDR3 bases are TGTGCCAGCAGAAAGGGGCTGGGCGGGCGCACAGATACGCAGTATTTT. Translated: CASRKGLGGRTDTQYF.

This chain links TRBV28 with TRBJ1-4; D is possibly TRBD1 (5 bases). This CDR3 is built from 12 residues. Germline V gene data show CDR1 as MDHEN and CDR2 as SYDVKM. Trimming removed 5 bases at V and 11 bases at J, with 12 bases between. CDR3 sequence: CASSLPSGKLFF. The CDR3 region has the DNA TGTGCCAGCAGTCTCCCGTCAGGGAAACTGTTTTTT.

The V gene is TRBV12-3 or TRBV12-4, the J gene TRBJ2-3; 9 bases match TRBD2. The CDR3 loop spans 14 amino acids. The junction had 4 bases not matched to a gene; V was cut back by 3 bases and J by 6 bases. The CDR3 nucleotides are TGTGCCAGCAGTTTGCCTAGCGGGGCCGATACGCAGTATTTT. Translation gives CASSLPSGADTQYF.

This clonotype has at least ten counts. The rearrangement links TRBV7-2 to TRBJ1-6; weak D call: TRBD1 (5 bases). Germline assignment: CDR1 SGHTA and CDR2 FQGNSA. V lost 1 base and J lost 4, with 14 bases in between. The CDR3 is 17 residues long. The CDR3 DNA reads as TGTGCCAGCAGCTTAGGAGGGACGGGACCTTATAATTCACCCCTCCACTTT. It codes for CASSLGGTGPYNSPLHF.

This clonotype appeared a few times. The chain links TRBV7-2 to TRBJ1-5, with D unresolved. CDR3 length: 16 residues. Germline CDR1 SGHTA, CDR2 FQGNSA. V gave up 0 bases and J gave up 3 bases, with 12 bases separating them. The CDR3 reads CASSLAGRGVNQPQHF. In DNA, the CDR3 is TGTGCCAGCAGCTTAGCCGGGCGCGGGGTCAATCAGCCCCAGCATTTT.

This clonotype has ten or more counts. The chain links TRBV4-3 to TRBJ1-6; no reliable D call. V lost 0 bases and J 2 bases, leaving 2 bases between the germline ends. The CDR3 has 14 amino acids. Looked up from germline, CDR1 is LGHNA and CDR2 is YSLEER. The CDR3 bases are TGCGCCAGCAGCCAAGATCCCTATAATTCACCCCTCCACTTT. Translated: CASSQDPYNSPLHF.

This clonotype turned up a few times. Written as DNA, the CDR3 is TGCGCCAGCAGCCAGCAGGGTTTACAAGAGACCCAGTACTTC. Translated, it gives CASSQQGLQETQYF. The chain recombines TRBV4-1 with TRBJ2-5; TRBD1 might be the D (5 bases). From germline, CDR1 is MGHRA and CDR2 YSYEKL. This CDR3 contains 14 residues. The V and J ends lost 3 bases and 2 bases respectively, with 10 bases between them.

The J gene is TRBJ2-2, the V gene TRBV6-2 or TRBV6-3; 12 nucleotides line up with TRBD2. The germline gives CDR1 MNHEY, CDR2 SVGEGT. After removal of 10 bases from V and 5 bases from J, the junction contained 8 bases not matched to a gene. The CDR3 extends over 15 amino acids. CDR3 region: CATKRLAGATGELFF. DNA of the CDR3: TGTGCCACCAAACGACTAGCGGGAGCTACCGGGGAGCTGTTTTTT.

This clonotype was counted ten times or more. The rearrangement links TRBV5-1 to TRBJ1-1; D gene uncertain. Between the trimmed V and J ends, which lost 4 bases and 5 bases, there was a span of 15 bases. This CDR3 is built from 14 residues. Germline loops: CDR1 SGHRS, CDR2 YFSETQ. As DNA, the CDR3 is TGCGCCAGCAGCCCAGACCCCGTGCGGACTGAAGCTTTCTTT. Translation gives CASSPDPVRTEAFF. Based on the CDR3 plus reference TRBV5-1 and TRBJ1-1, the full variable domain is KAGVTQTPRYLIKTRGQQVTLSCSPISGHRSVSWYQQTPGQGLQFLFEYFSETQRNKGNFPGRFSGRQFSNSRSEMNVSTLELGDSALYLCASSPDPVRTEAFFGQGTRLTVV.

DNA of the CDR3: TGTGCCAGCAGATCCGGTCCTACTTACGAGCAGTACTTC. Protein sequence: CASRSGPTYEQYF. V and J are TRBV5-4 and TRBJ2-7; D gene ambiguous. Germline loops: CDR1 SGHNT, CDR2 YYREEE (reference sequence). CDR3 length: 13 amino acids. Trimming took off 5 bases at V and 4 bases at J, with 13 bases between the two ends.

This clonotype has more than one count but fewer than ten. V usage is TRBV12-3 or TRBV12-4 and J usage is TRBJ2-1; 14 bases are a match to TRBD2. The length of the CDR3 is 16 residues. The ends lost 3 bases at V and 7 bases at J; junction bases unmatched: 5. As DNA, the CDR3 is TGTGCCAGCAGTTTCCGGGGGACTAGCGGGAGAAATGAGCAGTTCTTC. Its translation: CASSFRGTSGRNEQFF.

In its sample, this clonotype was seen a few times. The junction and the germline gene differ at one end; a read error may be behind it. The chain has TRBV7-7 and TRBJ2-5, with 11 bases lining up with TRBD2. Germline CDR1 reads SSHAT; CDR2 reads FNYEAQ (reference sequence). CDR3 size: 18 residues. CDR3 sequence reads: CASSSITTSGNRGETQYF. CDR3 nucleotides: TGTGCTAGCAGCTCTATAACGACTAGCGGGAACCGGGGAGAGACCCAGTACTTC. The whole variable domain, remainder taken from reference TRBV7-7 and TRBJ2-5, is GAGVSQSPRYKVTKRGQDVTLRCDPISSHATLYWYQQALGQGPEFLTYFNYEAQPDKSGLPSDRFSAERPEGSISTLTIQRTEQRDSAMYRCASSSITTSGNRGETQYFGPGTRLLVL.

This clonotype was seen a few times. The rearrangement links TRBV3-1 to TRBJ2-7, with unresolved D. Germline CDR1 LGHDT, CDR2 YNNKEL (reference sequence). The CDR3 sequence is 12 residues long. The V end lost 6 bases, the J end lost 4 bases, and 10 bases lay between the germline ends. The DNA for the CDR3 is TGTGCCAGCAGGGGGATAGAGTACGAGCAGTACTTC. Protein product: CASRGIEYEQYF.

This chain connects TRBV6-2 or TRBV6-3 to TRBJ2-3; D is uncertain. The CDR3 is 16 amino acids. The germline gives CDR1 MNHEY, CDR2 SVGEGT. V was cut by 0 bases and J by 4 bases, with 14 bases left in between. CDR3 region: CASSYSTARVADTQYF. The CDR3 region has the DNA TGTGCCAGCAGTTACTCGACGGCCCGGGTAGCAGATACGCAGTATTTT.

This clonotype was seen more than once but under ten times. The chain combines TRBV5-1 with TRBJ2-3, with 10 bases aligning to TRBD2. Trimming at V came to 3 bases and at J to 5 bases, leaving 12 bases not matched to a gene. The CDR3 runs to 17 residues. Germline CDR1 reads SGHRS; CDR2 reads YFSETQ. The CDR3 DNA reads as TGCGCCAGCAGCTCCCCGGCGAGCGGGAGGGCCGTAGATACGCAGTATTTT. It translates to CASSSPASGRAVDTQYF.

The count of this clonotype is one. Germline and junction disagree at one end, which may indicate a read error. V and J are TRBV5-1 and TRBJ2-7, with D possibly being TRBD2 (5 bases). Germline loops: CDR1 SGHRS, CDR2 YFSETQ. CDR3 size: 15 residues. The CDR3 protein is CASSLGGSASFEQYF. DNA for the CDR3: TGCGCCAGCAGCTTGGGAGGGAGCGCTTCCTTCGAGCAGTACTTC. The full variable domain, with the rest looked up from reference TRBV5-1 and TRBJ2-7, is KAGVTQTPRYLIKTRGQQVTLSCSPISGHRSVSWYQQTPGQGLQFLFEYFSETQRNKGNFPGRFSGRQFSNSRSEMNVSTLELGDSALYLCASSLGGSASFEQYFGPGTRLTVT.

The genes are TRBV12-3 or TRBV12-4 and TRBJ2-3, with TRBD2 matching over 15 bases. Germline trimming cut 6 bases from V and 4 bases from J; bases unmatched to any gene: 5. The CDR3 totals 16 residues. The CDR3 is CASRYGLAGGSDTQYF. The CDR3 bases are TGTGCCAGCAGATATGGACTAGCGGGAGGGTCAGATACGCAGTATTTT.

This sequence joins TRBV3-1 and TRBJ2-3; D is ambiguous. Germline values: CDR1 LGHDT, CDR2 YNNKEL (reference sequence). CDR3 length: 12 residues. Trimming left V 0 bases short and J 7 bases short, with 5 bases between. This CDR3 reads CASSQDQYTQYF. The CDR3 nucleotides read TGTGCCAGCAGCCAAGATCAGTATACGCAGTATTTT.

The chain is built from TRBV12-3 or TRBV12-4 and TRBJ1-1; possibly TRBD1 for D (5 bases). V lost 2 bases and J lost 6, with 10 bases in between. The CDR3 has 13 amino acids. Written as DNA, the CDR3 is TGTGCCAGCAGTTTAACTGGGACCGCTGAAGCTTTCTTT. Its translation: CASSLTGTAEAFF.